This T cell receptor (beta chain) was profiled in a study of T cell responses to AZD1222 COVID-19 vaccine. Across the study: Second-dose intervals of approximately 4 or approximately 12 weeks were pooled.

Points on this clone: The target antigen is unknown.

Only in-frame clones appear in the TCRdb table, and some are missing; sequencing was by immunoSEQ multiplex PCR. The sample lists about 120,000 clones; about 90% were seen once. Study results and caveats: The sample set comprised mostly white British donors with more females, and clonal diversity was possibly underestimated. At baseline, just 6 or 7 AZD1222 recipients tested seropositive. Only after the peak T cell response were repertoires sampled.

Trimming took off 4 bases at V and 12 bases at J, with 13 bases between the two ends. The CDR3 loop spans 11 amino acids. From germline, CDR1 is SQVTM and CDR2 ANQGSEA. Sequences were derived from peripheral blood, sampled on day 0 of AZD1222 vaccination. The clonotype comes from an adult in good health. The chain combines TRBV29-1 with TRBJ2-1; the D gene is possibly TRBD2 (6 bases). CDR3 bases: TGCAGCGTTGGAAATTCGGAGGGGCAGTTCTTC. It yields the protein CSVGNSEGQFF.